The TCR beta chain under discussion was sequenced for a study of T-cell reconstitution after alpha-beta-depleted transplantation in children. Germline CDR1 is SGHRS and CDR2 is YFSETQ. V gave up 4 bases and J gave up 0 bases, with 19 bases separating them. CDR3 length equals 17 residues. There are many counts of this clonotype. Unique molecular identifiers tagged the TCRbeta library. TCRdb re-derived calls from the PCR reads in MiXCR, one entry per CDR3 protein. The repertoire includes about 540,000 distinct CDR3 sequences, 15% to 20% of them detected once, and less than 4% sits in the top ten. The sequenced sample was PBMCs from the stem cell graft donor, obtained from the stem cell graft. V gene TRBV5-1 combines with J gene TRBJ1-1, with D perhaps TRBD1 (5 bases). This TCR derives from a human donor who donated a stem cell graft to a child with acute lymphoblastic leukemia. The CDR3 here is CASSPGRGGFMNTEAFF. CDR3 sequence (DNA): TGCGCCAGCAGCCCGGGACGGGGGGGTTTTATGAACACTGAAGCTTTCTTT.